Listed below are T cell receptor beta chains from one sample, sequenced in a study of OX40 agonist ivuxolimab in advanced cancers. TCRdb's copy holds only in-frame clones and misses some; the assay was immunoSEQ multiplex PCR. The table shows about 69,000 clones, with approximately 87% occurring only once. The sample was CD4+ or CD8+ T cells sorted from blood, taken in a trial of the OX40 agonist ivuxolimab. Every receptor here comes from an adult with an advanced solid tumor such as melanoma, head and neck, liver or kidney cancer. The CDR3 runs from the conserved cysteine through the conserved F or W. D genes are given only for firm matches. Size tells how often a clone was seen (once, few, many) or the class of an expanded clone, and some rows leave it out.

.	TRBV5-1	TRBD2	TRBJ2-7	CASSAGGGIAYEQYF	TGCGCCAGCAGTGCTGGGGGGGGGATCGCCTACGAGCAGTACTTC
.	TRBV20-1	.	TRBJ2-1	CSGRRNEQFF	TGCAGTGGGAGGCGCAATGAGCAGTTCTTC
.	TRBV15	.	TRBJ1-4	CATSSRRESNEKLFF	TGTGCCACCAGCAGCAGGCGGGAATCTAATGAAAAACTGTTTTTT
.	TRBV2	.	TRBJ2-7	CASAEGRGTSYEQYF	TGTGCCAGCGCCGAGGGGAGGGGGACGTCCTACGAGCAGTACTTC
once	TRBV25-1	.	TRBJ1-1	CASSELGVNTEAFF	TGTGCCAGCAGTGAATTGGGGGTGAACACTGAAGCTTTCTTT
.	TRBV19	TRBD1	TRBJ2-2	CASSPNRDRGELFF	TGTGCCAGTAGTCCTAACCGGGACAGGGGGGAGCTGTTTTTT
.	TRBV19	.	TRBJ1-5	CATSLDGVNQPQHF	TGTGCCACCTCTCTAGACGGGGTGAATCAGCCCCAGCATTTT
.	TRBV9	TRBD2	TRBJ2-1	CASSVVLAGGSEQFF	TGTGCCAGCAGCGTAGTCCTAGCGGGGGGGAGTGAGCAGTTCTTC
.	TRBV21-1	.	TRBJ1-4	CASSKPARDEKLFF	TGTGCCAGCAGCAAACCCGCGCGGGATGAAAAACTGTTTTTT
.	TRBV11-2	.	TRBJ2-1	CASSLDRGRGYNEQFF	TGTGCCAGCAGCTTAGACAGAGGTAGAGGATACAATGAGCAGTTCTTC
.	TRBV6-6	.	TRBJ1-2	CASRSLGGYTF	TGTGCCAGCCGGTCCCTAGGTGGCTACACCTTC
.	TRBV6-5	.	TRBJ1-1	CATFRALEAFF	TGTGCCACCTTCCGGGCTCTTGAAGCTTTCTTT
.	TRBV5-4	.	TRBJ1-1	CASSLPAREEAFF	TGTGCCAGCAGCTTGCCTGCCAGGGAAGAAGCTTTCTTT
.	TRBV18	.	TRBJ1-4	CASSQDGEKLFF	TGTGCCAGCTCACAGGACGGCGAAAAACTGTTTTTT
.	TRBV9	TRBD1	TRBJ2-6	CASSGTGALSGANVLTF	TGTGCCAGCAGCGGGACAGGGGCTCTCTCTGGGGCCAACGTCCTGACTTTC
.	TRBV5-1	.	TRBJ2-7	CASSLGDNEQYF	TGCGCCAGCAGCTTGGGTGACAACGAGCAGTACTTC
.	TRBV15	.	TRBJ1-2	CATSRDFGSRFF	TGTGCCACCAGCAGAGATTTTGGCAGTCGATTCTTC
.	TRBV5-1	TRBD1	TRBJ2-7	CASRRQGTNYEQYF	TGCGCCAGCAGGAGACAGGGTACAAACTACGAGCAGTACTTC
.	TRBV6-5	.	TRBJ1-1	CASSYRTDNTEAFF	TGTGCCAGCAGTTATAGGACAGATAACACTGAAGCTTTCTTT
.	TRBV16	.	TRBJ2-7	CASSQLRAGGSYEQYF	TGTGCCAGCAGCCAATTGCGGGCAGGGGGGAGCTACGAGCAGTACTTC
.	TRBV11-3	TRBD1	TRBJ2-7	CASSLGGQGFPYEQYF	TGTGCCAGCAGCTTAGGGGGACAGGGGTTCCCCTACGAGCAGTACTTC
.	TRBV7-9	.	TRBJ1-1	CASSLEGSTEAFF	TGTGCCAGCAGCTTAGAGGGCTCAACTGAAGCTTTCTTT
.	TRBV2	.	TRBJ1-5	CASSETGPNQPQHF	TGTGCCAGCAGTGAAACGGGACCCAATCAGCCCCAGCATTTT
.	TRBV5-4	.	TRBJ1-1	CASSLPGQNTEAFF	TGTGCCAGCAGCTTACCGGGCCAAAACACTGAAGCTTTCTTT
.	TRBV19	.	TRBJ2-3	CASSPPWGRDTQYF	TGTGCCAGTAGTCCCCCGTGGGGGCGCGATACGCAGTATTTT
.	TRBV28	.	TRBJ2-3	CASILTSWGPKDTQYF	TGTGCCAGCATTCTTACTAGCTGGGGGCCTAAAGATACGCAGTATTTT
few	TRBV10-2	.	TRBJ1-2	CASGGAETNYGYTF	TGCGCCAGTGGCGGGGCAGAGACTAACTATGGCTACACCTTC
.	TRBV19	TRBD1	TRBJ2-7	CASRAWDSTNHEQYF	TGTGCCAGTAGGGCGTGGGACAGCACTAATCACGAGCAGTACTTC
.	TRBV6-6	.	TRBJ1-3	CASSYETSSSGNTIYF	TGTGCCAGCAGTTACGAGACTTCTAGCTCTGGAAACACCATATATTTT